This T cell receptor beta chain stems from a study of cytomegalovirus exposure and HLA in healthy donors. Looking at the study overall: Earlier sequencing of some 190 million T cells yielded under 120 million unique TCR beta sequences. Study results and caveats: Researchers catalogued around 150 TCR beta chains as cytomegalovirus-associated. Reported performance of the classifier showed diagnosis of cytomegalovirus status with high specificity and sensitivity. A later analysis linked fewer than 20,000 TCR beta sequences to HLA alleles at 0.05 false discovery rate.

This CDR3 has 15 amino acids. The germline gives CDR1 SEHNR, CDR2 FQNEAQ (reference sequence). The PCR made use of 60 Vbeta and 13 Jbeta primers. The data were produced by immunoSEQ multiplex PCR, yet TCRdb's version contains in-frame clones alone and is incomplete. The table shows some 110,000 clones, with roughly 80% occurring only once. This clone was detected only once. Its antigen remains unidentified. Mismatch with germline at one junction end may stem from a read error. The source material was PBMCs. The receptor comes from a man aged 30-40 years in good health and CMV-seropositive. This chain connects TRBV7-9 to TRBJ2-5, with D perhaps TRBD2 (6 bases). The CDR3 here is CSSSFTFGEAETQYF. Written as DNA, the CDR3 is TGTTCCAGCAGCTTCACATTCGGGGAGGCCGAGACCCAGTACTTC.